A selection of T cell receptor beta chains follows, all from one sample in a study of blood T cell repertoires in COVID-19. Repertoires were generated with immunoSEQ multiplex PCR, while TCRdb's copy carries only in-frame clones and drops some. The sample carries about 370,000 clones, around 91% recorded once. Source material: PBMCs or T cells enriched from blood (not recorded which). The origin of the receptors is a young man who had recovered from COVID-19. The CDR3 runs from the conserved cysteine through the conserved F or W. The D gene is left open where the match is weak. Expanded clones get a size class; other rows say once, few or many, or leave the size out.

D: TRBD1
size: -
J: TRBJ2-7
V: TRBV5-1
DNA: TGCGCCAGCAGCTGGTCACCGAGGACAGGGTCCTACGAGCAGTACTTC
CDR3: CASSWSPRTGSYEQYF

D: -
size: -
J: TRBJ1-2
V: TRBV29-1
DNA: TGCAGCGTTTCGGCCGGGGATCGCTATGGCTACACCTTC
CDR3: CSVSAGDRYGYTF

D: TRBD1
size: few
J: TRBJ1-3
V: TRBV24-1
DNA: TGTGCCACCAGTGCCGGGACAGGGACTTTCTCTGGAAACACCATATATTTT
CDR3: CATSAGTGTFSGNTIYF

D: -
size: -
J: TRBJ1-5
V: TRBV4-1
DNA: TGCGCCAGCAGCCAAGAACTGCTCAATCAGCCCCAGCATTTT
CDR3: CASSQELLNQPQHF

D: -
size: -
J: TRBJ2-1
V: TRBV4-2
DNA: TGTGCCAGCAGCCAAAATCCCTCGGGTTCGGTCTTC
CDR3: CASSQNPSGSVF

D: -
size: -
J: TRBJ1-5
V: TRBV24-1
DNA: TGTGCCACCAGTGACCGAACAGGGCCCCAGCATTTT
CDR3: CATSDRTGPQHF

D: TRBD1
size: -
J: TRBJ1-1
V: TRBV14
DNA: TGTGCCAGCAGCCAAGAGGGGACAGCCCTGAACACTGAAGCTTTCTTT
CDR3: CASSQEGTALNTEAFF

D: -
size: -
J: TRBJ1-2
V: TRBV7-5
DNA: TGTGCCAGAAGCTTAGCGGGACAGGTTAACTATGGCTACACCTTC
CDR3: CARSLAGQVNYGYTF

D: TRBD1
size: few
J: TRBJ2-7
V: TRBV6-2/TRBV6-3
DNA: TGTGCCAGCAGTTGGGGGACAGGGGCCTACGAGCAGTACTTC
CDR3: CASSWGTGAYEQYF

D: TRBD1
size: -
J: TRBJ1-5
V: TRBV29-1
DNA: TGCAGCGTCACCACAGGGGGCCCCAATCAGCCCCAGCATTTT
CDR3: CSVTTGGPNQPQHF

D: TRBD1
size: once
J: TRBJ1-1
V: TRBV28
DNA: TGTGCCAGCAGTCCATGGGACAGTTTGAACACTGAAGCTTTCTTT
CDR3: CASSPWDSLNTEAFF

D: -
size: once
J: TRBJ2-7
V: TRBV5-1
DNA: TGCGCCAGCAGCTTGGGGCAGGGGTCCCCCTACGAGCAGTACTTC
CDR3: CASSLGQGSPYEQYF

D: -
size: once
J: TRBJ1-1
V: TRBV3-1/TRBV3-2
DNA: TGTGCCAGCAGCCAAGGATCAGGGAACACTGAAGCTTTCTTT
CDR3: CASSQGSGNTEAFF

D: TRBD1
size: -
J: TRBJ1-6
V: TRBV5-1
DNA: TGCGCCAGCAGCCTGGGGGACAGACAAGATCTCCTCCACTTT
CDR3: CASSLGDRQDLLHF

D: TRBD1
size: -
J: TRBJ2-4
V: TRBV28
DNA: TGTGCCAGTTCGTACCCGGGACAGGGGTGGCCCAAAAACATTCAGTACTTC
CDR3: CASSYPGQGWPKNIQYF

D: TRBD1
size: once
J: TRBJ2-5
V: TRBV23-1
DNA: TGCGCCAGCACTCACCGGGACAGGTCGTATGAGGCCCAGTACTTC
CDR3: CASTHRDRSYEAQYF

D: -
size: -
J: TRBJ1-2
V: TRBV6-5
DNA: TGTGCCAGCAGCAGGGGCTTGGGCTACACCTTC
CDR3: CASSRGLGYTF

D: TRBD2
size: -
J: TRBJ2-7
V: TRBV4-3
DNA: TGCGCCAGCAGCCAAGATCGGCTTGGGGAGGGAGGGGAGCAGTACTTC
CDR3: CASSQDRLGEGGEQYF

D: -
size: -
J: TRBJ1-5
V: TRBV2
DNA: TGTGCCAGCAGTGGAGGGCAAGGCAATCAGCCCCAGCATTTT
CDR3: CASSGGQGNQPQHF

D: -
size: few
J: TRBJ1-5
V: TRBV27
DNA: TGTGCCAGCAGTTTATCGCTGAGAAGGTACCAACCTTTCCACAGGGCGTATAGCAATCAGCCCCAGCATTTT
CDR3: CASSLSLRRYQPFHRAYSNQPQHF

D: TRBD1
size: few
J: TRBJ1-2
V: TRBV5-1
DNA: TGCGCCAGCAGCTATCCAGGGGGCGCGATGGATAGGTACTATGGCTACACCTTC
CDR3: CASSYPGGAMDRYYGYTF

D: TRBD1
size: -
J: TRBJ2-7
V: TRBV7-9
DNA: TGTGCCAGCAGCTTACTTAGGGACAGGGGGGACGAGCAGTACTTC
CDR3: CASSLLRDRGDEQYF

D: -
size: -
J: TRBJ1-5
V: TRBV5-1
DNA: TGCGCCAGCAGCTGGGACATTAATCAGCCCCAGCATTTT
CDR3: CASSWDINQPQHF

D: -
size: -
J: TRBJ2-3
V: TRBV6-5
DNA: TGTGCCAGCAGCCGACAGGATACAGATACGCAGTATTTT
CDR3: CASSRQDTDTQYF

D: TRBD1
size: -
J: TRBJ2-5
V: TRBV6-1
DNA: TGTGCCAGCAGGGAAAAGCCAGGGGGCGTAAAAGAGACCCAGTACTTC
CDR3: CASREKPGGVKETQYF

D: -
size: -
J: TRBJ1-1
V: TRBV2
DNA: TGTGCCAGCACCGAGGGGGGGGCTAACACTGAAGCTTTCTTT
CDR3: CASTEGGANTEAFF

D: -
size: -
J: TRBJ1-2
V: TRBV5-8
DNA: TGTGCCAGCAGCTTGTGGGGGGCTAACTATGGCTACACCTTC
CDR3: CASSLWGANYGYTF

D: -
size: -
J: TRBJ1-2
V: TRBV6-1
DNA: TGTGCCAGCAGTGAAGCGGAGGCCAACTATGGCTACACCTTC
CDR3: CASSEAEANYGYTF

D: TRBD1
size: -
J: TRBJ1-5
V: TRBV19
DNA: TGTGCCAGTACCCGGGACAGGGAAGGCAATCAGCCCCAGCATTTT
CDR3: CASTRDREGNQPQHF

D: -
size: -
J: TRBJ2-7
V: TRBV9
DNA: TGTGCCAGCAGCCTGAAGGAGAGCTCCTACGAGCAGTACTTC
CDR3: CASSLKESSYEQYF

D: -
size: -
J: TRBJ2-3
V: TRBV11-1
DNA: TGTGCCAGCAGCCCCATGGACATTAGCACAGATACGCAGTATTTT
CDR3: CASSPMDISTDTQYF

D: -
size: -
J: TRBJ2-7
V: TRBV11-2
DNA: TGTGCCAGCAGAGTCGGTGGGTCTAGCTCCTACGAGCAGTACTTC
CDR3: CASRVGGSSSYEQYF

D: TRBD2
size: -
J: TRBJ2-3
V: TRBV2
DNA: TGTGCCAGCAGTGAAGGGCTAGCGGGGGATACGCAGTATTTT
CDR3: CASSEGLAGDTQYF

D: -
size: -
J: TRBJ2-7
V: TRBV6-5
DNA: TGTGCCAGCAGTTACTCGTCAGCCTACGAGCAGTACTTC
CDR3: CASSYSSAYEQYF

D: TRBD1
size: -
J: TRBJ1-4
V: TRBV6-1
DNA: TGTGCCAGCAGTGAAGGTGGGACAGGGAATGAAAAACTGTTTTTT
CDR3: CASSEGGTGNEKLFF

D: -
size: once
J: TRBJ2-1
V: TRBV2
DNA: TGTGCCAGCACTTTTTCGAGCCCCTTGTACAATGAGCAGTTCTTC
CDR3: CASTFSSPLYNEQFF

D: -
size: -
J: TRBJ1-2
V: TRBV28
DNA: TGTGCCAGCGTCTCTCAGGGCTATGGCTACACCTTC
CDR3: CASVSQGYGYTF

D: TRBD1
size: -
J: TRBJ1-2
V: TRBV12-3/TRBV12-4
DNA: TGTGCCAGCAGGGGAGCACAGGGGGATGGGACCTTC
CDR3: CASRGAQGDGTF

D: -
size: -
J: TRBJ2-1
V: TRBV7-6
DNA: TGTGCCAGCAGCTTAGCAGCTCTCGGCAATGAGCAGTTCTTC
CDR3: CASSLAALGNEQFF

D: -
size: -
J: TRBJ2-7
V: TRBV3-1/TRBV3-2
DNA: TGTGCCAGCAGCCAAGATCCTGGAGACGAGCAGTACTTC
CDR3: CASSQDPGDEQYF

D: -
size: -
J: TRBJ2-7
V: TRBV18
DNA: TGTGCCAGCTCACCAGGGATCGGGAAAGCCTACGAGCAGTACTTC
CDR3: CASSPGIGKAYEQYF

D: TRBD2
size: -
J: TRBJ2-7
V: TRBV28
DNA: TGTGCCAGCAGTGCCCCACTAGCGTCCTACGAGCAGTACTTC
CDR3: CASSAPLASYEQYF

D: TRBD1
size: -
J: TRBJ1-1
V: TRBV27
DNA: TGTGCCAGCACCGCATTGACAGGGGTGAACACTGAAGCTTTCTTT
CDR3: CASTALTGVNTEAFF

D: TRBD2
size: -
J: TRBJ2-1
V: TRBV19
DNA: TGTGCCAGTAGTCTTACTAGCGGGAGCTTCGATGAGCAGTTCTTC
CDR3: CASSLTSGSFDEQFF

D: TRBD1
size: -
J: TRBJ1-2
V: TRBV19
DNA: TGTGCCAGTACCCTGGGACAGCCTCTAGCTAACTATGGCTACACCTTC
CDR3: CASTLGQPLANYGYTF

D: TRBD2
size: -
J: TRBJ2-5
V: TRBV9
DNA: TGTGCCAGCACCGACTCCTCATCTAGCGGGCAGAGCCAAGAGACCCAGTACTTC
CDR3: CASTDSSSSGQSQETQYF

D: TRBD1
size: -
J: TRBJ2-1
V: TRBV10-3
DNA: TGTGCCTCTTACAGGGGGGACTCCTACAATGAGCAGTTCTTC
CDR3: CASYRGDSYNEQFF

D: -
size: few
J: TRBJ1-6
V: TRBV3-1/TRBV3-2
DNA: TGTGCCAGCAGCCAAGGTAGGGGGTATGTCGGGCTCAATAATTCACCCCTCCACTTT
CDR3: CASSQGRGYVGLNNSPLHF

D: TRBD1
size: once
J: TRBJ1-2
V: TRBV5-6
DNA: TGTGCCAGCAGCGATACAGGGGGTAATGGCTACACCTTC
CDR3: CASSDTGGNGYTF

D: -
size: -
J: TRBJ1-2
V: TRBV4-2
DNA: TGTGCCAGCAGCCAAGATCTGTCCTTATATGGCTACACCTTC
CDR3: CASSQDLSLYGYTF

D: TRBD1
size: -
J: TRBJ1-5
V: TRBV23-1
DNA: TGCGCCAGCAGGGGACAGCCTAATAGCAATCAGCCCCAGCATTTT
CDR3: CASRGQPNSNQPQHF

D: -
size: -
J: TRBJ1-1
V: TRBV18
DNA: TGTGCCAGCTCACCACCGTATGGGGGCTGGGGCGCTGAAGCTTTCTTT
CDR3: CASSPPYGGWGAEAFF

D: -
size: -
J: TRBJ1-6
V: TRBV19
DNA: TGTGCCAGTAGTATTAAAGAGGGGGTTCCCATACCCCTCCACTTT
CDR3: CASSIKEGVPIPLHF

D: TRBD1
size: -
J: TRBJ2-1
V: TRBV27
DNA: TGTGCCAGCACCTTAAGGGGGCCATCGTACAATGAGCAGTTCTTC
CDR3: CASTLRGPSYNEQFF

D: -
size: -
J: TRBJ2-1
V: TRBV3-1/TRBV3-2
DNA: TGTGCCAGCAGCCAAGGACAGACATCGGCTCATGAGCAGTTCTTC
CDR3: CASSQGQTSAHEQFF

D: -
size: -
J: TRBJ1-1
V: TRBV27
DNA: TGTGCCAGCTACCCCCGGGGTCGGTTAATAAGCACTGAAGCTTTCTTT
CDR3: CASYPRGRLISTEAFF